This T cell receptor (beta chain) was found in a study of control samples from healthy donors and cancer patients. The CDR3 spans 15 residues. Clones were read by immunoSEQ multiplex PCR, and TCRdb kept only the in-frame ones, dropping some. The table has 40,000 or so clones, 91% seen once; the top ten hold around 23%. The TCR originated in a woman aged 40 to 50 with head and neck cancer. This chain joins TRBV21-1 and TRBJ1-2; the DNA was not used to check the table's D call, TRBD1. TRBV21-1 has pseudogene status. Sequencing was done on a sample of PBMCs. DNA of the CDR3: TGTGCCAGCAGCAGAGGGGACAGAGCTAACTATGGCTACACCTTC. This encodes CASSRGDRANYGYTF.